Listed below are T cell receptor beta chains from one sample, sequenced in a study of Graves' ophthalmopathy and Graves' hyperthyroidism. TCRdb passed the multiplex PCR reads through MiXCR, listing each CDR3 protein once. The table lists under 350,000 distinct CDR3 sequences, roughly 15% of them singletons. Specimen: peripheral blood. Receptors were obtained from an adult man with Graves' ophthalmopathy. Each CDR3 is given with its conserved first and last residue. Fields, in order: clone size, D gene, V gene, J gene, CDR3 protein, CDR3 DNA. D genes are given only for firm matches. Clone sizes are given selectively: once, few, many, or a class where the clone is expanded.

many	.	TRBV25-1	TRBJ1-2	CASSESSNYGYTF	TGTGCCAGCAGTGAATCCTCTAACTATGGCTACACCTTC
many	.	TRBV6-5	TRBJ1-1	CASSYSGGPRPEAFF	TGTGCCAGCAGTTACTCGGGGGGGCCTCGGCCTGAAGCTTTCTTT
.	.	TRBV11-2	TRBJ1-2	CASSFTQSYGYTF	TGTGCCAGCAGCTTTACTCAGAGCTATGGCTACACCTTC
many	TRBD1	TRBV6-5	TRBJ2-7	CASSPGQGDIYEQYF	TGTGCCAGCAGTCCGGGACAGGGGGATATCTACGAGCAGTACTTC
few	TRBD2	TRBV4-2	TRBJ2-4	CASSQELAGVINIQYF	TGTGCCAGCAGCCAAGAACTAGCGGGAGTGATAAACATTCAGTACTTC
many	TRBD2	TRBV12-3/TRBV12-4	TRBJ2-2	CASRGASGGPANTGELFF	TGTGCCAGCAGGGGTGCTAGCGGGGGACCCGCGAACACCGGGGAGCTGTTTTTT
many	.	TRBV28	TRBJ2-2	CASSSLAQGGAGELFF	TGTGCCAGCAGTTCGCTCGCTCAGGGGGGCGCCGGGGAGCTGTTTTTT
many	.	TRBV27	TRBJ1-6	CASSPSGGSYNSPLHF	TGTGCCAGCAGTCCCTCGGGAGGGTCCTATAATTCACCCCTCCACTTT
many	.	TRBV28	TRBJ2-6	CASSFRQVPGANVLTF	TGTGCCAGCAGTTTCCGACAGGTGCCTGGGGCCAACGTCCTGACTTTC
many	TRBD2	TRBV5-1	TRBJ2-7	CASSRDYGDEQYF	TGCGCCAGCAGCAGGGACTATGGGGACGAGCAGTACTTC
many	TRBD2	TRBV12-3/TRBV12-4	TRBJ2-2	CASSFLAGNQNTGELFF	TGTGCCAGCAGTTTCCTAGCGGGTAACCAGAACACCGGGGAGCTGTTTTTT
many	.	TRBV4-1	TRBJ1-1	CASSRAMNTEAFF	TGCGCCAGCAGCCGAGCAATGAACACTGAAGCTTTCTTT
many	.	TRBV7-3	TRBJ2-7	CASSPGGGGFYEQYF	TGTGCCAGCAGCCCCGGTGGAGGGGGATTCTACGAGCAGTACTTC
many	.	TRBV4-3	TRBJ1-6	CASSPQPGTTNSPLHF	TGCGCCAGCAGCCCCCAGCCAGGGACAACTAATTCACCCCTCCACTTT
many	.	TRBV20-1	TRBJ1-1	CSADADSRGTEAFF	TGCAGTGCCGATGCGGACAGTCGGGGGACTGAAGCTTTCTTT
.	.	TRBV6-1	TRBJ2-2	CASTAGTNTGELFF	TGTGCCAGCACGGCGGGAACGAACACCGGGGAGCTGTTTTTT
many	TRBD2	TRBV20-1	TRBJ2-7	CSAVGLAGYEQYF	TGCAGTGCTGTAGGACTAGCGGGCTACGAGCAGTACTTC
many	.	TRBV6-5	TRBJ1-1	CASSYATGGTEAFF	TGTGCCAGCAGTTACGCAACAGGAGGCACTGAAGCTTTCTTT
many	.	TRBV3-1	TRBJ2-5	CASSQGNSGQETQYF	TGTGCCAGCAGCCAAGGGAATAGCGGCCAAGAGACCCAGTACTTC
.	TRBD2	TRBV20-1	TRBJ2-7	CSASISGGDEQYF	TGCAGTGCTAGCATTAGCGGGGGGGACGAGCAGTACTTC
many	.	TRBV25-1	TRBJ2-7	CATLRIQAYEQYF	TGTGCCACCTTGAGGATACAGGCCTACGAGCAGTACTTC
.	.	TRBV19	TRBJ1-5	CASSYAINQPQHF	TGTGCCAGCAGTTACGCAATCAATCAGCCCCAGCATTTT
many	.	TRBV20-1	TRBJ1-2	CSASRGGYTF	TGCAGTGCTAGTAGGGGGGGCTACACCTTC
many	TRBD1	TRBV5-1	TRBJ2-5	CASSGRDRGSETQYF	TGCGCCAGCAGCGGTCGGGACAGGGGGAGTGAGACCCAGTACTTC
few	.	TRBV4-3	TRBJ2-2	CASSQRAIPGQNTGELFF	TGCGCCAGCAGCCAAAGGGCCATACCGGGACAGAACACCGGGGAGCTGTTTTTT
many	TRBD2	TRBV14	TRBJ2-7	CASSLTTSGRVSYEQYF	TGTGCCAGCAGCCTGACGACTAGCGGGAGGGTTAGCTACGAGCAGTACTTC
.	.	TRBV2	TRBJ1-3	CASSEMMGPGNTISF	TGTGCCAGCAGTGAAATGATGGGCCCTGGAAACACCATATCTTTT
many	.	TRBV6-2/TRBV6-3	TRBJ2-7	CASRNTAPYEQYF	TGTGCCAGCAGGAACACAGCTCCCTACGAGCAGTACTTC
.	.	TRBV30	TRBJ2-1	CAWSVEGLSYNEQFF	TGTGCCTGGAGTGTAGAGGGCCTGTCCTACAATGAGCAGTTCTTC
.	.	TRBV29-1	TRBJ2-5	CSVEESSGPGAQYF	TGCAGCGTTGAAGAAAGTAGCGGCCCTGGGGCCCAGTACTTC
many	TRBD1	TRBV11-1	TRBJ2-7	CASAGTGSKSRYEQYF	TGTGCCAGCGCCGGGACAGGTTCGAAGTCTAGGTACGAGCAGTACTTC
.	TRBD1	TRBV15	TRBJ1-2	CATSRDPGTGRRDGYTF	TGTGCCACCAGCAGAGACCCTGGGACAGGGCGGCGTGATGGCTACACCTTC
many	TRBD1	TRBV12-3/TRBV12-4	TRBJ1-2	CASSSRDRPNYGYTF	TGTGCCAGCAGTTCTAGGGACAGACCTAACTATGGCTACACCTTC
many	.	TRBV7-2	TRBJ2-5	CASSRRSRAQETQYF	TGTGCCAGCAGCCGACGCTCTAGGGCCCAAGAGACCCAGTACTTC
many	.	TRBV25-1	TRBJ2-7	CASSEYYLAYEQYF	TGTGCCAGCAGTGAATATTACCTGGCATACGAGCAGTACTTC
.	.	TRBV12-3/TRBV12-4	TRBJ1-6	CASSSPGLRNSPLHF	TGTGCCAGCAGTTCCCCCGGGCTTCGGAATTCACCCCTCCACTTT
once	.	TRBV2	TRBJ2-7	CASSERPGFQYF	TGTGCCAGCAGTGAACGGCCCGGTTTTCAGTACTTC
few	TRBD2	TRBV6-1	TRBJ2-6	CASTGGVASGANVLTF	TGTGCCAGCACTGGGGGGGTGGCCTCTGGGGCCAACGTCCTGACTTTC
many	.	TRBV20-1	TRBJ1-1	CSARGNTEAFF	TGCAGTGCTAGAGGTAACACTGAAGCTTTCTTT
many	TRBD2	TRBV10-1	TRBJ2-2	CASSDSRGSGVTGELFF	TGCGCCAGCAGTGATTCACGGGGGAGCGGGGTGACCGGGGAGCTGTTTTTT
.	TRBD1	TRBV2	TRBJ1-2	CAIGDRGYTGYTF	TGTGCCATCGGGGACAGGGGCTACACTGGCTACACCTTC
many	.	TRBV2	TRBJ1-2	CASGGSGNSNYGYTF	TGTGCCAGCGGCGGCAGTGGGAACTCTAACTATGGCTACACCTTC
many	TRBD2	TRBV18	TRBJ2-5	CASSKRTSAQETQYF	TGTGCCAGCTCAAAGAGGACTAGCGCCCAAGAGACCCAGTACTTC
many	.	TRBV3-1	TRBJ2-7	CASSQRKGAGEQYF	TGTGCCAGCAGCCAACGGAAGGGGGCGGGAGAGCAGTACTTC
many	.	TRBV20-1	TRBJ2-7	CSARDGKSDSYEQYF	TGCAGTGCTAGAGACGGGAAAAGCGACAGCTACGAGCAGTACTTC
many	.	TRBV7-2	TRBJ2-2	CASSFEGTGELFF	TGTGCCAGCAGCTTCGAGGGAACCGGGGAGCTGTTTTTT
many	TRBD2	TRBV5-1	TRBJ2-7	CASRQRGKYEQYF	TGCGCCAGCAGGCAGCGGGGGAAGTACGAGCAGTACTTC
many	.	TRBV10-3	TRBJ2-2	CAITKSYGTTNTGELFF	TGTGCCATCACTAAGTCTTACGGGACAACGAACACCGGGGAGCTGTTTTTT
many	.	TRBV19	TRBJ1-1	CASSRGLMNTEAFF	TGTGCCAGTAGTCGGGGGCTGATGAACACTGAAGCTTTCTTT
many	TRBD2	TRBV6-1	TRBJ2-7	CATQRGDSYEQYF	TGTGCCACCCAGCGGGGGGACTCCTACGAGCAGTACTTC
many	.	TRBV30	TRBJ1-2	CAWRVGRSGYTF	TGTGCCTGGAGGGTGGGCAGGTCAGGCTACACCTTC
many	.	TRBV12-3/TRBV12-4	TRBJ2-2	CASSPPGPTGELFF	TGTGCCAGCAGTCCCCCGGGGCCCACCGGGGAGCTGTTTTTT
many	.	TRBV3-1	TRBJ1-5	CASSQGVSQPQHF	TGTGCCAGCAGCCAAGGGGTTTCTCAGCCCCAGCATTTT